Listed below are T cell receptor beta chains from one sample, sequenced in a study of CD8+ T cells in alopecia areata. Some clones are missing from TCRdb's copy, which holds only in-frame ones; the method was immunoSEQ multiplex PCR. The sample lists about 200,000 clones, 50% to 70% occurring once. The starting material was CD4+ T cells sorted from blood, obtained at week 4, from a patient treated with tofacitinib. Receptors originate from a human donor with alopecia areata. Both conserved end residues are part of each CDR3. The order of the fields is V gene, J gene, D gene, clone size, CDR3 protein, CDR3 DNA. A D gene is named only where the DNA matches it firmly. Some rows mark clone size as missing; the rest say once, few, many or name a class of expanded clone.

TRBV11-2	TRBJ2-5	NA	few	CASSSWETQYF	TGTGCCAGCAGCTCCTGGGAGACCCAGTACTTC
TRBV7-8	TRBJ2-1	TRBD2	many	CASSLDWGLAFNEQFF	TGTGCCAGCAGCTTGGACTGGGGACTAGCCTTCAATGAGCAGTTCTTC
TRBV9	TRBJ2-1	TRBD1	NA	CASSVSGTGEHEQFF	TGTGCCAGCAGCGTATCCGGGACAGGGGAGCATGAGCAGTTCTTC
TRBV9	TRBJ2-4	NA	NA	CASSVGAGQGNIQYF	TGTGCCAGCAGCGTAGGTGCGGGGCAGGGAAACATTCAGTACTTC
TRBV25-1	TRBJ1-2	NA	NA	CASSAHGGNYGYTF	TGTGCCAGCAGTGCCCACGGAGGGAACTATGGCTACACCTTC
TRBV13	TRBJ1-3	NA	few	CASSFGRDSGNTIYF	TGTGCCAGCAGCTTTGGGAGAGACTCTGGAAACACCATATATTTT
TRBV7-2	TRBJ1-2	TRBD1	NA	CASHFGQGDGYTF	TGTGCCAGCCACTTCGGACAGGGTGATGGCTACACCTTC
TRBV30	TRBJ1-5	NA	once	CAWSRTRDQPQHF	TGTGCCTGGAGCCGAACCAGGGATCAGCCCCAGCATTTT
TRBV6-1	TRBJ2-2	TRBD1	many	CASSEADHRGPGTGELFF	TGTGCCAGCAGTGAAGCGGACCACAGGGGGCCGGGGACCGGGGAGCTGTTTTTT
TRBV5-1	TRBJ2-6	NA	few	CASSLEASGANVLTF	TGCGCCAGCAGCTTGGAGGCCTCTGGGGCCAACGTCCTGACTTTC
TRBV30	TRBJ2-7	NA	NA	CAWSGYQPSYEQYF	TGTGCCTGGAGTGGATATCAACCCTCCTACGAGCAGTACTTC
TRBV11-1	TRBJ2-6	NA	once	CASSSLLLGKKSGANVLTF	TGTGCCAGCAGCTCCCTGTTATTGGGGAAGAAGTCTGGGGCCAACGTCCTGACTTTC
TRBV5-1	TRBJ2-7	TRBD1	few	CASSFDRGQFEQYF	TGCGCCAGCAGCTTCGACAGGGGGCAGTTCGAGCAGTACTTC
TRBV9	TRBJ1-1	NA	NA	CASSVGGQGLGMSEAFF	TGTGCCAGCAGCGTTGGAGGGCAGGGTCTTGGAATGAGTGAAGCTTTCTTT
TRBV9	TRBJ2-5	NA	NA	CASSYSLYQETQYF	TGTGCCAGCAGTTACTCTCTGTACCAAGAGACCCAGTACTTC
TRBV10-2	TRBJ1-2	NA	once	CASSESKWDYTF	TGCGCCAGCAGTGAGTCGAAATGGGACTACACCTTC
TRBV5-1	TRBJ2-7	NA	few	CASSLEGPPAYEQYF	TGCGCCAGCAGCCTTGAGGGACCCCCAGCCTACGAGCAGTACTTC
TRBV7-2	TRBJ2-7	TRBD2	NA	CASSLSGTSVYEQYF	TGTGCCAGCAGCTTATCTGGGACTAGCGTATACGAGCAGTACTTC
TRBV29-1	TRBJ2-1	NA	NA	CSVAIWGGSMTREQFF	TGCAGCGTTGCCATCTGGGGGGGCTCCATGACCCGAGAGCAGTTCTTC
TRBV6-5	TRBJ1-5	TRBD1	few	CASRRGQGYNQPQHF	TGTGCCAGCCGGAGGGGACAGGGCTACAATCAGCCCCAGCATTTT
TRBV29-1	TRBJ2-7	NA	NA	CSVASGSGYEQYF	TGCAGCGTTGCGTCGGGGTCCGGCTACGAGCAGTACTTC
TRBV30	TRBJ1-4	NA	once	CAWTHGNLEKLFF	TGTGCCTGGACCCACGGAAACCTTGAAAAACTGTTTTTT
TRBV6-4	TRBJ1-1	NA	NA	CASRVGLFWNTEAFF	TGTGCCAGCAGGGTAGGACTGTTCTGGAACACTGAAGCTTTCTTT
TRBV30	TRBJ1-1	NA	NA	CAWSSTRNFRPAFF	TGTGCCTGGAGTAGTACTCGAAACTTCCGCCCGGCTTTCTTT
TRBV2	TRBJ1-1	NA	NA	CASSGQENTEAFF	TGTGCCAGCAGTGGACAGGAGAACACTGAAGCTTTCTTT
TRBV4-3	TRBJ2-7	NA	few	CASSQDAGTSSYEQYF	TGCGCCAGCAGCCAAGATGCAGGGACGAGCTCCTACGAGCAGTACTTC
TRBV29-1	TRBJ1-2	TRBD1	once	CSVSHAIRDRDGGYTF	TGCAGCGTCTCTCACGCCATTCGGGACAGGGACGGTGGCTACACCTTC
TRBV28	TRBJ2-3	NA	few	CASQVSTDTQYF	TGTGCCAGCCAGGTATCCACAGATACGCAGTATTTT
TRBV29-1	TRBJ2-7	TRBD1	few	CSVESDRGMQYF	TGCAGCGTTGAATCGGACAGGGGAATGCAGTACTTC
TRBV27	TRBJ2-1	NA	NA	CASSFYSLNNEQFF	TGTGCCAGCAGTTTCTACTCCTTGAACAATGAGCAGTTCTTC
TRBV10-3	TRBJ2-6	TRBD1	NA	CAITPGQASGANVLTF	TGTGCCATCACCCCCGGACAGGCCTCTGGGGCCAACGTCCTGACTTTC
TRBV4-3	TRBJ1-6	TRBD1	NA	CASSQDLVAGGFSPLHF	TGCGCCAGCAGCCAAGACTTAGTGGCAGGGGGTTTTTCACCCCTCCACTTT
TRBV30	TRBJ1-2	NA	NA	CAWGAGNYGYTF	TGTGCCTGGGGTGCAGGGAACTATGGCTACACCTTC
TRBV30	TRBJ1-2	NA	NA	CAWSAGTSYGYTF	TGTGCCTGGAGTGCCGGGACGTCTTATGGCTACACCTTC
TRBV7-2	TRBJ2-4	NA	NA	CASSLVTTGTIQYF	TGTGCCAGCAGCTTAGTAACCACAGGGACCATTCAGTACTTC
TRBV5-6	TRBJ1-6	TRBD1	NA	CASSAGGNSPLHF	TGTGCCAGCAGCGCAGGGGGCAATTCACCCCTCCACTTT
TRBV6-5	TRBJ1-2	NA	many	CASTDTGGGYGYTF	TGTGCCAGCACCGACACGGGGGGCGGCTATGGCTACACCTTC
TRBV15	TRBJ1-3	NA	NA	CATSGQLLSGNTIYF	TGTGCCACCAGCGGACAGCTACTCTCTGGAAACACCATATATTTT
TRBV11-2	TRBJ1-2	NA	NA	CASSYTNYGYTF	TGTGCCAGCAGCTACACTAACTATGGCTACACCTTC
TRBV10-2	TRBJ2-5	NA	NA	CASSESRGYQETQYF	TGCGCCAGCAGTGAGTCGAGAGGGTACCAAGAGACCCAGTACTTC